This note documents a single T cell receptor beta chain sequence. The data originate from a study of blood T cells in healthy people across ages. It was with a sample-barcoded 5' primer and a J-beta primer mix that a second PCR of roughly 7 to 12 cycles was run. Per-sample output comprised a minimum of 2.5 million paired-end reads containing CDR3. TCRdb ran MiXCR on the 5' RACE reads and lists one entry per CDR3 protein. The sample holds about 1.4 million distinct CDR3 sequences, 55% to 75% seen once. V was clipped by 5 bases and J by 8 bases; unmatched bases: 13. The CDR3 length is 16 residues. CDR1 and CDR2 from the germline V gene are WNHNN and SYGVQD (reference sequence).

Specimen: blood. The source of this sequence is a man between 18 and 29 years old in good health. The rearrangement links TRBV10-1 to TRBJ2-1; 9 positions agree with TRBD1. The CDR3 coding sequence is TGCGCCAGCAGTAGGGCCTCCGGGACAGGGCGGGATGAGCAGTTCTTC. Protein product: CASSRASGTGRDEQFF.